This T cell receptor beta chain was found in a study of blood T cells in healthy people across ages (dated by TCRdb to about 2015). Some background on the complete study: Template switching captured roughly one uniquely barcoded TCR beta cDNA molecule per two T cells in model experiments. Age-related changes in TCR beta repertoire diversity were measured in the study by deep sequencing normalized with unique cDNA molecular identifiers. Four age groups were formed from the donors: young (average roughly 16 years), middle-aged (around 39), aged (around 62) and long-lived (about 80). To avoid experimental bias, donors of different ages were spread randomly across the sequencing lanes. Two additional independent replicas of 1 million unique cDNA reads from the same blood draw were analyzed for two donors (one aged 18 to 30 and one aged 80 or older).

The library relied on 5' RACE. These reads were obtained on an Illumina HiSeq 2500. A second PCR of about 6 to 12 cycles was performed with a sample-barcoded 5' primer and a J-beta primer mix. A template-switch 5' adaptor carrying 12 random nucleotides introduced a unique molecular identifier onto each TCR beta cDNA molecule. Each sample yielded at least 2.5 million CDR3-containing paired-end reads. First-strand cDNA was synthesized from all RNA with the Mint cDNA synthesis kit, primed by a TRBC-specific oligonucleotide. Following uracil-DNA glycosylase treatment, all cDNA underwent a first 18-cycle PCR with the universal primers M1SS and BC2_uni_R. From the authors' description of their analysis: For normalization, 1 million high-quality reads, each with a distinct molecular identifier, were randomly selected from each sample. Instead of being binned into consensus sequences, reads with shared molecular identifiers were discarded. MiTCR, with a Q25 quality threshold and the strictest error-elimination algorithm, was used for CDR3 identification, clonotype clustering and error correction. A nonparametric unseen species model with Euler transformation was used to estimate lower-bound total TCR beta diversity. TCRdb reprocessing: public reads trimmed at Q25 with fastp, clones called with MiXCR, in-frame beta chains kept. Rows with one shared CDR3 protein collapse into an entry with the most common genes and DNA. TCRdb, not the original authors, processed these V and J calls. The sample includes 700,000 to 950,000 distinct CDR3 sequences, with roughly 45% observed a single time. The top ten clones comprise about 20% of the sample.

Based on the germline V gene (reference sequence), the CDR1 and CDR2 sequences are MNHEY and SMNVEV. For this chain, trimming is 2 bases at the V end and 1 base at the J end, and the number of junction bases without a gene match is 15. The CDR3 contains 19 residues, cysteine and phenylalanine counted. The read is trimmed to its CDR3 DNA, 57 bases read in frame from base 1. On the study overall, not on this receptor specifically: Conclusive comparison of naive and antigen-experienced compartments was prevented by the profiling of bulk unsorted PBMCs. The long-lived group showed more naive CD4+ T cells, fewer expanded clones and increased TCR diversity than the aged group, suggesting age selection. As age increased, observed TCR beta diversity per million T cells dropped in a roughly linear way, and a significant reduction was already evident by age 40. A strong correlation was found between observed TCR beta diversity and the percentage of naive T cells measured by flow cytometry. Total diversity estimates from one million sequenced T cells were considered lower bounds and underestimates. Because the CMV infection status of the donors was unknown, age-related changes in expanded clonotypes may potentially have been confounded.

A note on this clonotype: Its antigen is currently not known. The sample holds no much larger clone one base away, and base qualities are not on file.

Systemically healthy Caucasian individuals from Russia, 39 in total and aged roughly 6 to 100 years, were included as donors. Each donor gave about 10 milliliters of peripheral blood, drawn into EDTA-treated Vacutainer tubes. Ficoll-Paque density-gradient centrifugation was used to isolate PBMCs, with at least 7 million obtained per sample. Total RNA was extracted from PBMCs with Trizol reagent, with at least 5.5 micrograms obtained per sample. For every donor, an aliquot of PBMCs went through flow cytometry to measure the percentages of naive CD45RAhigh/CD27high T cells. Sequencing input: blood. The chain links TRBV27 with TRBJ2-5; 8 junctional bases match TRBD2. This receptor was obtained from a woman between 55 and 75 years old in good health. The base sequence is TGTGCCAGCAGTTTAGGCCCAGGAGTGAGCGGGAGTCTCCAAGAGACCCAGTACTTC. This encodes CASSLGPGVSGSLQETQYF.